The 7 T cell receptor beta chains presented below share a single source sample, sequenced in a study of cytomegalovirus exposure and HLA in healthy donors. The PCR employed 60 Vbeta primers together with 13 Jbeta primers. TCRdb's table, derived via immunoSEQ multiplex PCR, lists solely in-frame clones and lacks some. The sample includes under 200,000 clones, about 81% of them seen just once. Sequencing was carried out using PBMCs. The receptor source for this set is a girl aged 10 to 17 in good health and CMV-seropositive.

The chain uses TRBV6-5 and TRBJ1-5; possibly TRBD1 for D (6 bases). The germline CDR1 and CDR2 sequences are MNHEY and SVGAGI. The CDR3 has 16 residues. V dropped 4 bases and J dropped 4 bases, with 17 bases sitting between them. CDR3 nucleotides: TGTGCCAGCAGTTTACAGGGTTACTCTCCTAATCAGCCCCAGCATTTT. It specifies CASSLQGYSPNQPQHF.

The rearrangement joins TRBV6-1 to TRBJ1-1; 8 bases map to TRBD1. CDR1 is MNHNS and CDR2 is SASEGT in the germline V gene. J lost 4 bases, V lost 6 bases, and 10 bases had no gene match. The CDR3 covers 15 residues. This CDR3 is CASSEPRTGPTEAFF. For the CDR3, the DNA is TGTGCCAGCAGCGAACCAAGGACAGGGCCCACTGAAGCTTTCTTT.

The rearrangement joins TRBV28 to TRBJ1-2; maybe TRBD1 (5 bases). V was pared by 8 bases and J by 6 bases, with 13 bases between. Per the germline V gene, CDR1 is MDHEN and CDR2 is SYDVKM. This CDR3 has 12 residues. The CDR3 protein is CASGSSGNGYTF. DNA of the CDR3: TGTGCCAGCGGCTCGTCAGGGAATGGCTACACCTTC.

The V gene is TRBV7-6, the J gene TRBJ2-3; 12 bases align to TRBD2. The CDR3 length is 16 residues. Losses at the gene ends were 3 bases for V and 1 base for J; bases not matched to a gene: 2. CDR1 is SGHVS and CDR2 is FNYEAQ in the germline V gene. CDR3 in amino acids: CASSFRLAGGTDTQYF. CDR3 in DNA: TGTGCCAGCAGCTTCCGACTAGCGGGAGGCACAGATACGCAGTATTTT.

This clone was recorded only once. The CDR3 nucleotides are TGCGCCAGCAGCCGCCCTTGGGGGGAGGGAATCGCTGAAGCTTTCTTT. Translation gives CASSRPWGEGIAEAFF. The chain couples TRBV4-1 to TRBJ1-1; D might be TRBD1 (5 bases). Trimming removed 4 bases at V and 6 bases at J, with 21 bases between. The V gene's germline CDR1 is MGHRA and CDR2 YSYEKL. The CDR3 contains 16 residues.

V usage is TRBV11-1 and J usage is TRBJ2-6, with 8 bases identical to TRBD1. This CDR3 has 17 amino acids. Germline assignment: CDR1 SGHAT and CDR2 FQDESV (reference sequence). Germline trimming cut 5 bases from V and 4 bases from J; bases unmatched to any gene: 10. CDR3 residues: CASSPGTGGSGANVLTF. CDR3 DNA sequence: TGTGCCAGCAGCCCCGGGACAGGTGGTTCGGGGGCCAACGTCCTGACTTTC.

The chain carries TRBV28 and TRBJ1-4; 8 bases align to TRBD1. Germline V lookup: CDR1 MDHEN, CDR2 SYDVKM. V gave up 6 bases and J gave up 8 bases; unmatched junction bases: 8. The CDR3 spans 14 residues. CDR3 DNA sequence: TGTGCCAGCAGACCGGACAGGGCCGAGGAAAAACTGTTTTTT. Translation gives CASRPDRAEEKLFF.